The T cell receptor (beta chain) described here comes from a study of regulatory T cells in long-lasting Graves disease. Findings and limits, study-wide: Persistent disease was associated with favored TRBV28 usage and with favored use of TRBJ1-2 and TRBJ2-5. Because few samples were included, accuracy may have been lower.

On this clonotype: Its target is unknown.

The CDR3 is 12 amino acids. Germline V gene data show CDR1 as MRHNA and CDR2 as SNTAGT. V was shortened by 5 bases and J by 8 bases, with 12 bases between the two germline ends. CDR3 regions were amplified by Arm-PCR using iRepertoire HTBI primers to build TCR beta libraries. MiXCR, applied by TCRdb to the multiplex PCR reads, yields one record per CDR3 protein. This table holds 400,000 to 500,000 distinct CDR3 sequences, approximately 16% found once. Time point given: newly diagnosed GD, antithyroid drugs for less than 3 months. Researchers made the TCR library from RNA that was extracted from PBMCs. The EDTA tubes were filled with about 10 milliliters of drawn peripheral blood. These data also formed part of another study, on T cells in Graves' hyperthyroidism and ophthalmopathy.

The clonotype comes from a woman aged 25 to 39 with Graves disease. The chain is built from TRBV6-4 and TRBJ1-2, with no clear D. The starting material was peripheral blood mononuclear cells (PBMCs), obtained at new diagnosis, from a patient treated with antithyroid drugs. The CDR3: CASSSEAGGYTF. CDR3 nucleotide sequence: TGTGCCAGCAGTTCTGAGGCCGGGGGCTACACCTTC.